This T cell receptor (beta chain) was captured in a study of OX40 agonist ivuxolimab in advanced cancers. Study details: Therapy given before enrollment (anti-PD-1, anti-PD-L1 or anti-CTLA-4) was allowed, and 40% had some. The study, taken as a whole, reports: Among the lowest peripheral clonal expansion occurred in 0.1-3.0 mg/kg partial responders. The specificity for antigen of the expanded peripheral T cells was not determined.

TCRdb keeps only in-frame clones here, not all; method: immunoSEQ multiplex PCR. The data contain tens of thousands of clones, roughly four fifths of them singletons. Prior autoimmune disease or systemic immunosuppression barred patients. This clone was found once. Antigen unknown. This clonotype originated in an adult with an advanced solid tumor such as melanoma, head and neck, liver or kidney cancer. Sequenced here: CD4+ or CD8+ T cells sorted from blood, sampled in a trial of the OX40 agonist ivuxolimab.

CDR3 protein: CASSSTGESDTQYF. The CDR3 region has the DNA TGTGCCAGCAGTTCCACAGGGGAGAGCGATACGCAGTATTTT. The chain joins TRBV2 to TRBJ2-3; the match to TRBD1 covers 7 bases. V lost 5 bases to trimming and J lost 6 bases; unmatched junction nucleotides: 8. Germline CDR1 and CDR2: SNHLY and FYNNEI. CDR3 length equals 14 residues.